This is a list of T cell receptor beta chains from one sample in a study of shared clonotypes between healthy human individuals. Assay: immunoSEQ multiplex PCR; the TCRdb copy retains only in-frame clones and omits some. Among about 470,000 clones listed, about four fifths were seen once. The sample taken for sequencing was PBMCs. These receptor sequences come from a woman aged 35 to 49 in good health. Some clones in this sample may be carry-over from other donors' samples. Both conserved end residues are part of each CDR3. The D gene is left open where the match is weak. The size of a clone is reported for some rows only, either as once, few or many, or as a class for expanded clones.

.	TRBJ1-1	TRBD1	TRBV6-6	CASRSPGQGDTEAFF	TGTGCCAGCCGATCTCCGGGACAGGGGGACACTGAAGCTTTCTTT
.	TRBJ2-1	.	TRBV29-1	CSARLDNEQFF	TGCAGCGCCAGACTAGACAATGAGCAGTTCTTC
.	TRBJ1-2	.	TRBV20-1	CSARPSFGYTF	TGCAGTGCTAGACCCTCTTTTGGCTACACCTTC
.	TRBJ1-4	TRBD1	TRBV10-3	CAISRTGSDEKLFF	TGTGCCATCAGTAGGACAGGGTCGGATGAAAAACTGTTTTTT
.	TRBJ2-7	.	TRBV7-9	CASSPVSYEQYF	TGTGCCAGCAGCCCGGTCTCCTACGAGCAGTACTTC
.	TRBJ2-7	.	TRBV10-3	CAISDPTAYEQYF	TGTGCCATCAGTGATCCGACAGCCTACGAGCAGTACTTC
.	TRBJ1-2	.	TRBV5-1	CASSPDGSRTDGYTF	TGCGCCAGCAGCCCCGACGGGTCGCGGACAGATGGCTACACCTTC
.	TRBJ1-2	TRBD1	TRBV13	CASSLKRQGSGYTF	TGTGCCAGCAGCTTAAAGAGACAGGGGTCTGGCTACACCTTC
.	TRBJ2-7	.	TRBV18	CASSPITGRGNEQYF	TGTGCCAGCTCACCAATCACAGGGCGTGGGAACGAGCAGTACTTC
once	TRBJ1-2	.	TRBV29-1	CSVVGVGYGYTF	TGCAGCGTTGTGGGGGTTGGGTATGGCTACACCTTC
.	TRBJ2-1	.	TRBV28	CASSPSLDSYNEQFF	TGTGCCAGCAGTCCGTCTCTGGATTCCTACAATGAGCAGTTCTTC
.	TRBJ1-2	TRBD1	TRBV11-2	CASSPGGINYGYTF	TGTGCCAGCAGTCCAGGGGGCATTAACTATGGCTACACCTTC
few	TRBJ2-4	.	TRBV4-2	CASSQAGAKNIQYF	TGTGCCAGCAGCCAAGCGGGAGCCAAAAACATTCAGTACTTC
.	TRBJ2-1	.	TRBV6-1	CASVQGGNNEQFF	TGTGCCAGCGTCCAGGGTGGGAACAATGAGCAGTTCTTC
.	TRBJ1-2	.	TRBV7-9	CASSPAAGAANYGYTF	TGTGCCAGCAGCCCCGCCGCCGGGGCCGCTAACTATGGCTACACCTTC
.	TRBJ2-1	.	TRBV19	CASTISGPRGNEQFF	TGTGCCAGTACGATCAGCGGGCCCCGGGGGAATGAGCAGTTCTTC
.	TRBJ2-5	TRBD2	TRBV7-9	CASSPTSGIKETQYF	TGTGCCAGCAGCCCGACTAGCGGAATAAAAGAGACCCAGTACTTC
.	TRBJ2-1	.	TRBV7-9	CASSLGFGNEQFF	TGTGCCAGCAGCTTAGGATTCGGCAATGAGCAGTTCTTC
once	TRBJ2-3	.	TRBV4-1	CASSLTKGGSGRTDTQYF	TGCGCCAGCAGCCTAACGAAGGGGGGTAGCGGTCGCACAGATACGCAGTATTTT
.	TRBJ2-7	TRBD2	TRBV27	CASSLGLAGVGEQYF	TGTGCCAGCAGTTTAGGACTAGCGGGAGTGGGCGAGCAGTACTTC
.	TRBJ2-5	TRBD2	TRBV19	CAAGTSGRKKETQYF	TGTGCAGCCGGGACTAGCGGGAGGAAAAAGGAGACCCAGTACTTC
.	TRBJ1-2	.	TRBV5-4	CASSRPPQGGYGYTF	TGTGCCAGCAGCCGCCCCCCGCAGGGCGGCTATGGCTACACCTTC